A selection of T cell receptor beta chains follows, all from one sample in a study of blood T cell repertoires in COVID-19. Using immunoSEQ multiplex PCR, the repertoire was profiled, and TCRdb retains in-frame clones only, with some absent. The data contain 140,000 to 150,000 clones, about 86% of them singletons. The sequenced material came from peripheral blood. These receptors came from a human donor in a cohort sampled during active COVID-19. CDR3s include the opening cysteine and the closing phenylalanine or tryptophan. D genes are given only for firm matches. Clone size is shown for a subset of rows, as once, few, many or a class of expanded clone.

v_call: TRBV3-1/TRBV3-2
j_call: TRBJ1-5
clone_size: -
d_call: -
cdr3_aa: CASSQEGGSNQPQHF
cdr3_nt: TGTGCCAGCAGCCAAGAGGGGGGGTCCAATCAGCCCCAGCATTTT

v_call: TRBV29-1
j_call: TRBJ2-3
clone_size: few
d_call: TRBD2
cdr3_aa: CSVGRSDTDTQYF
cdr3_nt: TGCAGCGTCGGGAGGAGTGACACAGATACGCAGTATTTT

v_call: TRBV7-9
j_call: TRBJ2-2
clone_size: few
d_call: -
cdr3_aa: CASSFVSGRNTGELFF
cdr3_nt: TGTGCCAGCAGCTTTGTGAGCGGAAGGAACACCGGGGAGCTGTTTTTT

v_call: TRBV19
j_call: TRBJ2-4
clone_size: few
d_call: -
cdr3_aa: CASSKPMGAAKNIQYF
cdr3_nt: TGTGCCAGTAGTAAACCTATGGGAGCGGCCAAAAACATTCAGTACTTC

v_call: TRBV14
j_call: TRBJ2-2
clone_size: -
d_call: -
cdr3_aa: CASSLVGSTGELFF
cdr3_nt: TGTGCCAGCAGCCTTGTCGGGTCCACCGGGGAGCTGTTTTTT

v_call: TRBV10-3
j_call: TRBJ2-1
clone_size: -
d_call: -
cdr3_aa: CAIGLLNEQFF
cdr3_nt: TGTGCCATCGGACTCCTCAATGAGCAGTTCTTC

v_call: TRBV5-1
j_call: TRBJ2-7
clone_size: -
d_call: TRBD2
cdr3_aa: CASSLASGIFGYEQYF
cdr3_nt: TGCGCCAGCAGCTTGGCTAGCGGGATTTTTGGGTACGAGCAGTACTTC

v_call: TRBV5-1
j_call: TRBJ2-7
clone_size: few
d_call: TRBD1
cdr3_aa: CASSIDMTGVNGLYEQYF
cdr3_nt: TGCGCCAGCAGCATAGACATGACAGGGGTTAATGGGCTCTACGAGCAGTACTTC

v_call: TRBV9
j_call: TRBJ2-7
clone_size: -
d_call: TRBD2
cdr3_aa: CASGGTSGLDEQYF
cdr3_nt: TGTGCCAGCGGAGGGACTAGCGGGCTGGACGAGCAGTACTTC

v_call: TRBV28
j_call: TRBJ2-7
clone_size: -
d_call: -
cdr3_aa: CASSSGLSSYEQYF
cdr3_nt: TGTGCCAGCAGTTCGGGACTCAGCTCCTACGAGCAGTACTTC

v_call: TRBV6-5
j_call: TRBJ2-5
clone_size: -
d_call: TRBD1
cdr3_aa: CASMLQGAQETQYF
cdr3_nt: TGTGCCAGCATGCTACAGGGGGCCCAAGAGACCCAGTACTTC

v_call: TRBV19
j_call: TRBJ1-6
clone_size: -
d_call: TRBD1
cdr3_aa: CASSIDVRTGNSPLHF
cdr3_nt: TGTGCCAGTAGTATCGATGTGAGGACAGGGAATTCACCCCTCCACTTT

v_call: TRBV18
j_call: TRBJ2-5
clone_size: few
d_call: -
cdr3_aa: CASSPDSWETQYF
cdr3_nt: TGTGCCAGCTCACCGGACAGTTGGGAGACCCAGTACTTC

v_call: TRBV19
j_call: TRBJ2-1
clone_size: -
d_call: -
cdr3_aa: CASSRIETAYNEQFF
cdr3_nt: TGTGCCAGTAGTCGTATCGAGACTGCATACAATGAGCAGTTCTTC

v_call: TRBV5-4
j_call: TRBJ2-7
clone_size: -
d_call: TRBD1
cdr3_aa: CASSRRTGTIYEQYF
cdr3_nt: TGTGCCAGCAGCCGGAGGACAGGGACCATTTACGAGCAGTACTTC

v_call: TRBV24-1
j_call: TRBJ1-2
clone_size: -
d_call: -
cdr3_aa: CATSDEGGEGRANYGYTF
cdr3_nt: TGTGCCACCAGCGATGAAGGCGGGGAGGGCCGTGCTAACTATGGCTACACCTTC

v_call: TRBV14
j_call: TRBJ2-7
clone_size: -
d_call: TRBD1
cdr3_aa: CASSQEGSTGLYGEQYF
cdr3_nt: TGTGCCAGCAGCCAAGAAGGCTCGACAGGGTTGTATGGCGAGCAGTACTTC

v_call: TRBV14
j_call: TRBJ1-2
clone_size: -
d_call: -
cdr3_aa: CASSQWDSGGYTF
cdr3_nt: TGTGCCAGCAGCCAATGGGACTCCGGTGGCTACACCTTC

v_call: TRBV5-4
j_call: TRBJ1-1
clone_size: -
d_call: TRBD1
cdr3_aa: CASSYPDRVNTEAFF
cdr3_nt: TGTGCCAGCAGCTATCCGGACAGGGTGAACACTGAAGCTTTCTTT

v_call: TRBV7-6
j_call: TRBJ2-1
clone_size: -
d_call: -
cdr3_aa: CASSLGRGLGPANEQFF
cdr3_nt: TGTGCCAGCAGCTTAGGCCGTGGACTCGGCCCCGCAAATGAGCAGTTCTTC

v_call: TRBV7-9
j_call: TRBJ1-1
clone_size: -
d_call: TRBD1
cdr3_aa: CASSFQGAGTEAFF
cdr3_nt: TGTGCCAGCAGCTTCCAGGGGGCTGGCACTGAAGCTTTCTTT

v_call: TRBV6-1
j_call: TRBJ1-1
clone_size: -
d_call: TRBD1
cdr3_aa: CASSEQQGADTEAFF
cdr3_nt: TGTGCCAGCAGTGAACAACAGGGGGCGGACACTGAAGCTTTCTTT

v_call: TRBV4-1
j_call: TRBJ2-6
clone_size: -
d_call: -
cdr3_aa: CASSQTGSGANVLTF
cdr3_nt: TGCGCCAGCAGCCAAACAGGGTCCGGGGCCAACGTCCTGACTTTC

v_call: TRBV20-1
j_call: TRBJ1-2
clone_size: once
d_call: -
cdr3_aa: CQGRNYGYTF
cdr3_nt: TGCCAGGGGCGAAACTATGGCTACACCTTC

v_call: TRBV7-9
j_call: TRBJ2-5
clone_size: once
d_call: -
cdr3_aa: CASSLGQGSVQETQYF
cdr3_nt: TGTGCCAGCAGCTTAGGTCAGGGGTCGGTACAAGAGACCCAGTACTTC

v_call: TRBV2
j_call: TRBJ1-1
clone_size: -
d_call: TRBD1
cdr3_aa: CASQQGTNTEAFF
cdr3_nt: TGTGCCAGCCAACAGGGGACCAACACTGAAGCTTTCTTT

v_call: TRBV7-2
j_call: TRBJ2-5
clone_size: -
d_call: TRBD2
cdr3_aa: CASSFSGLAGGETQYF
cdr3_nt: TGTGCCAGCAGCTTTTCGGGACTAGCGGGAGGAGAGACCCAGTACTTC